Presented here are 32 T cell receptor beta chains from one specimen sequenced in a study of T cell responses to AZD1222 COVID-19 vaccine. Sequencing was performed with immunoSEQ multiplex PCR; in TCRdb, only in-frame clones are kept and a portion is missing. The sample records 120,000 or so clones, around 93% being singletons. This specimen consisted of peripheral blood, obtained 28 days after the second AZD1222 dose. These receptor sequences come from an adult who received the AZD1222 COVID-19 vaccine.

This rearrangement joins TRBV28 to TRBJ2-7; D possibly corresponds to TRBD2 (6 bases). This CDR3 has 13 amino acids. The germline V gene encodes CDR1 MDHEN and CDR2 SYDVKM. The V end was cut by 2 bases, the J end by 5 bases, with 10 bases between. CDR3 nucleotide sequence: TGTGCCAGCAGTTTAGGAGGGTTCAACGAGCAGTACTTC. Its translation is CASSLGGFNEQYF. The variable domain in full, with the rest retrieved from reference TRBV28 and TRBJ2-7, is DVKVTQSSRYLVKRTGEKVFLECVQDMDHENMFWYRQDPGLGLRLIYFSYDVKMKEKGDIPEGYSVSREKKERFSLILESASTNQTSMYLCASSLGGFNEQYFGPGTRLTVT.

In this sample, this clone turned up once. The chain joins TRBV9 to TRBJ1-2; D gene ambiguous. Trimming took off 3 bases at V and 8 bases at J, with 20 bases between the two ends. Germline lookup yields CDR1 SGDLS and CDR2 YYNGEE. The CDR3 runs to 15 residues. CDR3 in amino acids: CASSASSRGLKGYTF. For the CDR3, the DNA is TGTGCCAGCAGCGCTTCGTCACGCGGGCTAAAGGGCTACACCTTC.

The chain couples TRBV14 to TRBJ1-1, with D perhaps TRBD1 (6 bases). In germline, CDR1 is SGHDN, CDR2 FVKESK. There are 15 residues in the CDR3. Trimming removed 1 base from V and 1 base from J, with 10 bases in between. CDR3 sequence: CASSQVGRGNTEAFF. Here the CDR3 DNA reads TGTGCCAGCAGCCAAGTCGGCAGGGGGAACACTGAAGCTTTCTTT.

This chain links TRBV4-1 with TRBJ2-7; 7 bases are a match to TRBD2. There are 15 residues in the CDR3. The J segment lost 4 bases and the V segment lost 1 base, leaving 7 bases of the junction unmatched. Germline CDR1 reads MGHRA; CDR2 reads YSYEKL. The chain's CDR3 is CASSQVRPSGYEQYF. The CDR3 coding sequence is TGCGCCAGCAGCCAAGTGAGACCTAGCGGTTACGAGCAGTACTTC.

This chain joins TRBV18 and TRBJ1-3; D remains ambiguous. Trimming shortened V by 3 bases and J by 4 bases, and 19 bases separated the two germline ends. Looked up from germline, CDR1 is KGHSH and CDR2 is LQKENI. This CDR3 spans 17 amino acids. The CDR3 region has the DNA TGTGCCAGCTCACCCTGGAGACCCGTCGGTTCAGGAAACACCATATATTTT. Encoded protein: CASSPWRPVGSGNTIYF.

The chain uses TRBV28 and TRBJ1-6; D unclear. This CDR3 contains 15 residues. V lost 2 bases and J 7 bases, leaving 12 bases between the germline ends. Looked up from germline, CDR1 is MDHEN and CDR2 is SYDVKM. The CDR3 spells CASSLTPSMNSPLHF. CDR3 DNA: TGTGCCAGCAGTTTAACGCCGTCAATGAATTCACCCCTCCACTTT.

The chain employs TRBV6-5 and TRBJ1-2; D uncertain. The germline V gene has CDR1 MNHEY and CDR2 SVGAGI. The V end lost 2 bases, the J end lost 7 bases, and 8 bases lay between the germline ends. This CDR3 is 12 amino acids long. CDR3 nucleotide sequence: TGTGCCAGCAGTTACCGGACGGGTGGCTACACCTTC. It translates to CASSYRTGGYTF.

The CDR3 DNA follows: TGTGCCAGCAGTGAAGCGAGGACACGGATTACAGATACGCAGTATTTT. Protein: CASSEARTRITDTQYF. The chain carries TRBV6-1 and TRBJ2-3; tentatively, D is TRBD1 (5 bases). CDR1 and CDR2 from the germline V gene are MNHNS and SASEGT. This CDR3 contains 16 residues. V was shortened by 0 bases and J by 3 bases, with 13 bases between the two germline ends.

Concerning this clone itself: The sample carries other DNA sequences with the same CDR3. CDR3: CASSISVNTEAFF. DNA of the CDR3: TGTGCCAGTAGTATTTCAGTGAACACTGAAGCTTTCTTT. The chain carries TRBV19 and TRBJ1-1, with no clear D. The CDR3 is made up of 13 amino acids. V was pared by 3 bases and J by 0 bases, with 5 bases between. Germline V gene data show CDR1 as LNHDA and CDR2 as SQIVND (reference sequence).

This chain connects TRBV14 to TRBJ2-1, with no clear D. V was shortened by 1 base and J by 0 bases, with 13 bases between the two germline ends. The CDR3 spans 17 residues. Per germline, CDR1 SGHDN and CDR2 FVKESK. CDR3 sequence (DNA): TGTGCCAGCAGCCAAGTAAGGGCACCTTACTCCTACAATGAGCAGTTCTTC. Residues: CASSQVRAPYSYNEQFF.

This sequence joins TRBV10-3 and TRBJ2-7; D may be TRBD1 or TRBD2 (5 bases each). V lost 2 bases to trimming and J lost 2 bases, with 13 bases between them. Germline V gene lookup returns CDR1 ENHRY and CDR2 SYGVKD. This CDR3 comprises 15 residues. The DNA for the CDR3 is TGTGCCATCAGTGAGCCTTTTTTGGGGGCCTACGAGCAGTACTTC. This codes for CAISEPFLGAYEQYF.

This clone was counted only a few times. The chain combines TRBV28 with TRBJ2-3; the D gene could be TRBD1 or TRBD2 (5 bases each). The V and J ends lost 2 bases and 5 bases respectively, with 17 bases between them. Germline CDR1 and CDR2: MDHEN and SYDVKM. CDR3 size: 16 residues. The CDR3 bases are TGTGCCAGCAGTTTAGTGGGGGTGCGCCAGGGAGATACGCAGTATTTT. Amino acid sequence: CASSLVGVRQGDTQYF.

The chain joins TRBV7-9 to TRBJ1-6; D possibly corresponds to TRBD1 (5 bases). The V and J ends lost 5 bases and 9 bases respectively, with 11 bases between them. The germline gives CDR1 SEHNR, CDR2 FQNEAQ (reference sequence). The CDR3 extends over 13 amino acids. The CDR3 spells CASSTTASSPLHF. DNA for the CDR3: TGTGCCAGCAGCACGACAGCAAGTTCACCCCTCCACTTT.

The J gene is TRBJ2-3, the V gene TRBV9; maybe TRBD2 (5 bases). The CDR3 sequence is 14 residues long. Germline V gene data show CDR1 as SGDLS and CDR2 as YYNGEE. V lost 3 bases to trimming and J lost 1 base, with 9 bases between them. For the CDR3, the DNA is TGTGCCAGCAGCGAGGACTTTCGCACAGATACGCAGTATTTT. The encoded protein is CASSEDFRTDTQYF.

The V and J genes are TRBV28 and TRBJ2-3, with TRBD2 matching over 14 bases. This CDR3 comprises 17 residues. CDR1 and CDR2 (germline): MDHEN, SYDVKM. Unmatched junction bases numbered 8, after V lost 5 bases and J lost 4 bases. The CDR3 loop is CASSARTSGRMADTQYF. The CDR3 region has the DNA TGTGCCAGCAGTGCCCGGACTAGCGGGAGGATGGCAGATACGCAGTATTTT.

The chain combines TRBV28 with TRBJ2-7; 8 nucleotides agree with TRBD1. The V gene end was trimmed by 3 bases and the J gene end by 0 bases; junction bases not matched to a gene: 10. Germline CDR1 is MDHEN and CDR2 is SYDVKM. The CDR3 sequence is 17 residues long. The CDR3 here is CASSFGWTGLSSYEQYF. The CDR3 DNA follows: TGTGCCAGCAGTTTCGGGTGGACAGGGCTGAGCTCCTACGAGCAGTACTTC.

The chain has TRBV29-1 and TRBJ1-2; D is possibly TRBD1 (6 bases). Germline assignment: CDR1 SQVTM and CDR2 ANQGSEA. The CDR3 is made up of 14 amino acids. The CDR3 loop is CSAPSVGQSYGYTF. In DNA, the CDR3 is TGCAGTGCCCCTTCAGTCGGACAGTCCTATGGCTACACCTTC.

V usage is TRBV11-2 and J usage is TRBJ2-2; D perhaps matches TRBD2 (6 bases). The CDR3 loop spans 14 amino acids. Per the germline V gene, CDR1 is SGHAT and CDR2 is FQNNGV. V lost 5 bases and J 2 bases, leaving 9 bases between the germline ends. CDR3 loop: CASSRERNTGELFF. The CDR3 DNA is TGTGCCAGCAGCCGGGAGAGAAACACCGGGGAGCTGTTTTTT.

The chain joins TRBV5-1 to TRBJ2-2; TRBD2 might be the D (5 bases). V was pared by 0 bases and J by 2 bases, with 8 bases between. CDR3 length: 15 amino acids. In germline, CDR1 is SGHRS, CDR2 YFSETQ. DNA for the CDR3: TGCGCCAGCAGCTTGGCCCTAGCAAACACCGGGGAGCTGTTTTTT. Translation gives CASSLALANTGELFF.

This chain uses TRBV27 with TRBJ1-5; D call uncertain. The CDR3 has 14 amino acids. Germline V lookup: CDR1 MNHEY, CDR2 SMNVEV (reference sequence). The ends were cut back, 5 bases at V and 0 bases at J, with 8 bases in the middle. The CDR3: CASSPQISNQPQHF. Here the CDR3 DNA reads TGTGCCAGCAGTCCCCAAATTAGCAATCAGCCCCAGCATTTT.

The rearrangement links TRBV6-5 to TRBJ1-1, with 7 bases identical to TRBD1. Trimming at V came to 0 bases and at J to 9 bases, leaving 7 bases not matched to a gene. This CDR3 spans 14 amino acids. CDR1 is MNHEY and CDR2 is SVGAGI in the germline V gene. The CDR3 coding sequence is TGTGCCAGCAGTTACTCTGAAGGGACAGCTAAAGCTTTCTTT. Protein sequence: CASSYSEGTAKAFF.

The rearrangement uses TRBV27 and TRBJ2-1; D not resolved. The CDR3 is 16 residues long. Trimming took 6 bases from V and 3 from J, leaving 18 bases between them. Germline loops: CDR1 MNHEY, CDR2 SMNVEV (reference sequence). The CDR3 sequence: CASRFSAMSHYNEQFF. As DNA, the CDR3 is TGTGCCAGCAGATTCTCCGCTATGTCTCACTACAATGAGCAGTTCTTC.

The chain joins TRBV7-2 to TRBJ2-3; possibly TRBD2 for D (5 bases). The CDR3 totals 12 residues. CDR1 SGHTA and CDR2 FQGNSA come from the germline V gene. Trimming pared 6 bases from V and 6 bases from J, leaving 10 bases between. DNA for the CDR3: TGTGCCAGCAGGGTGGGGAGCGATACGCAGTATTTT. The encoded protein is CASRVGSDTQYF.

This clone has only one observation. The chain joins TRBV28 to TRBJ2-7; 11 bases are shared with TRBD1. Germline assignment: CDR1 MDHEN and CDR2 SYDVKM. This CDR3 spans 13 amino acids. J lost 4 bases, V lost 6 bases, and 2 bases had no gene match. As DNA, the CDR3 is TGTGCCAGCAGGGACAGGGGGCGATACGAGCAGTACTTC. Translation gives CASRDRGRYEQYF. The full variable domain, with the rest looked up from reference TRBV28 and TRBJ2-7, is DVKVTQSSRYLVKRTGEKVFLECVQDMDHENMFWYRQDPGLGLRLIYFSYDVKMKEKGDIPEGYSVSREKKERFSLILESASTNQTSMYLCASRDRGRYEQYFGPGTRLTVT.

The rearrangement joins TRBV3-1 (or the pseudogene TRBV3-2) to TRBJ2-5; a possible D gene is TRBD2 (7 bases). CDR3 length: 14 amino acids. Trimming left V 4 bases short and J 2 bases short, with 11 bases between. Germline CDR1 is LGHDT and CDR2 is YNNKEL (reference sequence). The CDR3 bases are TGTGCCAGCAGCCGGGGAGGGGGGCAAGAGACCCAGTACTTC. The encoded protein is CASSRGGGQETQYF.

This chain links TRBV7-2 with TRBJ1-6, with 10 bases that match TRBD1. The CDR3 totals 15 residues. V trimming: 3 bases; J trimming: 9 bases; junction bases outside the gene matches: 5. The germline CDR1 and CDR2 sequences are SGHTA and FQGNSA. The DNA for the CDR3 is TGTGCCAGCAGCTTTATGACAGGGGGCGTTTCACCCCTCCACTTT. The encoded protein is CASSFMTGGVSPLHF.

This chain joins TRBV5-5 and TRBJ1-3, with no clear D. Trimming pared 2 bases from V and 1 base from J, leaving 10 bases between. The length of the CDR3 is 15 residues. Germline lookup yields CDR1 SGHKS and CDR2 YYEKEE (reference sequence). The CDR3 bases are TGTGCCAGCAGCTTTAGTACTGGATCTGGAAACACCATATATTTT. Translated, it gives CASSFSTGSGNTIYF.

This chain uses TRBV3-1 (or the pseudogene TRBV3-2) with TRBJ1-2; D unresolved. Trimming removed 1 base from V and 7 bases from J, with 10 bases in between. This CDR3 region has 13 residues. CDR1 and CDR2 (germline): LGHDT, YNNKEL (reference sequence). CDR3 in amino acids: CASSQGPSGGYTF. DNA of the CDR3: TGTGCCAGCAGCCAAGGGCCGAGTGGTGGCTACACCTTC.

CDR3 region: CASWDETGTDTQYF. CDR3 bases: TGTGCCAGCTGGGACGAGACAGGCACAGATACGCAGTATTTT. This chain uses TRBV5-8 with TRBJ2-3; tentatively, D is TRBD1 or TRBD2 (5 bases each). CDR3 length equals 14 residues. The V end lost 7 bases, the J end lost 1 base, and 13 bases lay between the germline ends. Germline CDR1 reads SGHTS; CDR2 reads YDEGEE.

This clone was observed once. The V gene is TRBV5-1, the J gene TRBJ2-5, with D possibly matching TRBD2 (6 bases). The V gene lost 4 bases and the J gene lost 1 base, with 20 bases spanning the gap. Germline V CDR1 and CDR2: SGHRS, YFSETQ. The CDR3 is made up of 17 amino acids. Here the CDR3 DNA reads TGCGCCAGCAGCACCGGGACTCTATACAAGCTCCAAGAGACCCAGTACTTC. As protein: CASSTGTLYKLQETQYF.

V and J are TRBV7-9 and TRBJ1-1; no clear D. The CDR3 length is 12 residues. Looked up from germline, CDR1 is SEHNR and CDR2 is FQNEAQ (reference sequence). The V and J ends lost 1 base and 6 bases respectively, with 6 bases between them. The CDR3: CASSLEPAEAFF. Here the CDR3 DNA reads TGTGCCAGCAGCTTAGAACCGGCTGAAGCTTTCTTT.

The rearrangement uses TRBV28 and TRBJ2-7; D is undetermined. From germline, CDR1 is MDHEN and CDR2 SYDVKM. V lost 5 bases to trimming and J lost 11 bases, with 19 bases between them. This CDR3 is built from 13 residues. The CDR3 is CASSDDLLALEYF. The CDR3 bases are TGTGCCAGCAGTGATGATCTTCTTGCTTTGGAGTACTTC.